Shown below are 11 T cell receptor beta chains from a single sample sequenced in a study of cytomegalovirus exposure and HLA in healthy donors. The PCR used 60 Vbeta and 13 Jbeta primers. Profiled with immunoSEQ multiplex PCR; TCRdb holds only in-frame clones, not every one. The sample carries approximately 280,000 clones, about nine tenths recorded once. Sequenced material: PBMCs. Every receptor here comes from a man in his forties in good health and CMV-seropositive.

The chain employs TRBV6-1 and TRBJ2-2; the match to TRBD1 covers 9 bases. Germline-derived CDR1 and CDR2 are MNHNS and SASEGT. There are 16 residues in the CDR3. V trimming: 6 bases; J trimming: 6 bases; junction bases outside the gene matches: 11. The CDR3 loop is CASREQGALRSGELFF. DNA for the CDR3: TGTGCCAGCAGAGAACAGGGGGCGCTCAGGTCCGGGGAGCTGTTTTTT.

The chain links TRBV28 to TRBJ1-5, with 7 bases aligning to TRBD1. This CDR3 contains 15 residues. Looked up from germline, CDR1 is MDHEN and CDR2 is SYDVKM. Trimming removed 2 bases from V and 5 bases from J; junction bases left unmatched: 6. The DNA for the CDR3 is TGTGCCAGCAGTTTAAGAGGGGGCGCCTATCAGCCCCAGCATTTT. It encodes CASSLRGGAYQPQHF.

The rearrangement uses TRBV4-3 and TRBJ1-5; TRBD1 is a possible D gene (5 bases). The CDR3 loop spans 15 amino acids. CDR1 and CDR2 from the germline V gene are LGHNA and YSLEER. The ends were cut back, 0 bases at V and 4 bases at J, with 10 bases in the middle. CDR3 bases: TGCGCCAGCAGCCAAGAAGCAGGGTGGAATCAGCCCCAGCATTTT. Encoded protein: CASSQEAGWNQPQHF.

The chain's CDR3 is CASSASTVYNEQFF. The DNA for the CDR3 is TGTGCCAGCAGCGCCTCGACTGTCTACAATGAGCAGTTCTTC. This chain uses TRBV9 with TRBJ2-1; D is uncertain. Trimming took off 3 bases at V and 3 bases at J, with 10 bases between the two ends. The germline gives CDR1 SGDLS, CDR2 YYNGEE. This CDR3 region has 14 residues.

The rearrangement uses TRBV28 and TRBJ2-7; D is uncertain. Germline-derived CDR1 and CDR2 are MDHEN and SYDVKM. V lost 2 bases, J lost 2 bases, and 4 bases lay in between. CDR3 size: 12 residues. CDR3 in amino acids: CASSLVTYEQYF. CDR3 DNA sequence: TGTGCCAGCAGTTTAGTAACCTACGAGCAGTACTTC.

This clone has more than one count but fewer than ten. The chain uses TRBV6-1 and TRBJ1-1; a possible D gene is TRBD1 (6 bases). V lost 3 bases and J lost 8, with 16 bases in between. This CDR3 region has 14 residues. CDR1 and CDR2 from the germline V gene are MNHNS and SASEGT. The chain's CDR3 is CASSEGDIPREAFF. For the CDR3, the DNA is TGTGCCAGCAGTGAGGGGGACATCCCGAGGGAAGCTTTCTTT.

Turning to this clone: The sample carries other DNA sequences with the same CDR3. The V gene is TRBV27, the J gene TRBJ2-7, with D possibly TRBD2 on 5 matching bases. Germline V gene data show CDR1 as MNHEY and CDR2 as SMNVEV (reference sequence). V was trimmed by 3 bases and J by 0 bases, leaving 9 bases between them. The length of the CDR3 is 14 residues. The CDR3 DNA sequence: TGTGCCAGCAGTTTGGGTGGGAGCTCCTACGAGCAGTACTTC. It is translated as CASSLGGSSYEQYF.

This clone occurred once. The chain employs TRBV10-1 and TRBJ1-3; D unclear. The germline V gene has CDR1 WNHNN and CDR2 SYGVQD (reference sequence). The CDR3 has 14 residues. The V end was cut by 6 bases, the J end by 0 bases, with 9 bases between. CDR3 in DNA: TGCGCCAGCAGCGAACAACGCTCTGGAAACACCATATATTTT. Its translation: CASSEQRSGNTIYF.

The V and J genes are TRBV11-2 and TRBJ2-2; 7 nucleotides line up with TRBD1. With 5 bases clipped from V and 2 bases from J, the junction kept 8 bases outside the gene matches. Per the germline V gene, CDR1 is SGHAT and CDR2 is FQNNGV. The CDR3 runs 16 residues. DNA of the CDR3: TGTGCCAGCAGCGTTAGGGGGCAGATTAACACCGGGGAGCTGTTTTTT. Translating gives CASSVRGQINTGELFF.

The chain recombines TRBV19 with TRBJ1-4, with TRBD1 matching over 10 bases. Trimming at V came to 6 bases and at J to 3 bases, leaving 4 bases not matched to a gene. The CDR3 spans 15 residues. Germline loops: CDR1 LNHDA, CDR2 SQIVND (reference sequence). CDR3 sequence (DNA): TGTGCCAGTAGACGACAGGGGGCGGCTAATGAAAAACTGTTTTTT. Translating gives CASRRQGAANEKLFF.

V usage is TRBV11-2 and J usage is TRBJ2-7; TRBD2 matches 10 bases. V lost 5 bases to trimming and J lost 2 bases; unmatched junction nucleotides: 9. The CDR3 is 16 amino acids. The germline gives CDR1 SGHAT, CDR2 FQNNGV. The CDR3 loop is CASSPIGLAETYEQYF. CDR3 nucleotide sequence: TGTGCCAGCAGCCCCATCGGACTAGCGGAGACCTACGAGCAGTACTTC.